A single sample is the source of the 27 T cell receptor beta chains below, sequenced in a study of T cells in Graves' hyperthyroidism and ophthalmopathy. Researchers amplified the TCR beta CDR3 regions from RNA transcripts. The HTBI set primed first-round TCR CDR3 RT-PCR. TCRdb reanalysed the multiplex PCR reads using MiXCR and keeps one entry per CDR3 protein. Of some 370,000 distinct CDR3 sequences listed, 17% were seen once; the top ten hold approximately 33%. Sequencing was done on a sample of blood. Receptor source: a woman under 40 with Graves' hyperthyroidism that later progressed to Graves' ophthalmopathy.

This clonotype came up once. The rearrangement joins TRBV14 to TRBJ1-1; 8 nucleotides align to TRBD1. Germline V gene data show CDR1 as SGHDN and CDR2 as FVKESK. V trimming: 4 bases; J trimming: 4 bases; junction bases outside the gene matches: 11. CDR3 length equals 16 residues. The CDR3 region is CASSPNRGASSTEAFF. As DNA, the CDR3 is TGTGCCAGCAGCCCCAACAGGGGGGCTAGTAGCACTGAAGCTTTCTTT. Based on the CDR3 plus reference TRBV14 and TRBJ1-1, the full variable domain is EAGVTQFPSHSVIEKGQTVTLRCDPISGHDNLYWYRRVMGKEIKFLLHFVKESKQDESGMPNNRFLAERTGGTYSTLKVQPAELEDSGVYFCASSPNRGASSTEAFFGQGTRLTVV.

This clonotype was seen many times. This chain links TRBV27 with TRBJ1-6; 7 bases line up with TRBD1. Per the germline V gene, CDR1 is MNHEY and CDR2 is SMNVEV (reference sequence). Germline trimming cut 6 bases from V and 7 bases from J; bases unmatched to any gene: 6. The CDR3 totals 14 residues. CDR3 nucleotide sequence: TGTGCCAGCAGACCCGGGACAGCGAATTCACCCCTCCACTTT. This encodes CASRPGTANSPLHF.

This clonotype was seen at least ten times. This chain uses TRBV2 with TRBJ2-2; no definite D call. Per the germline V gene, CDR1 is SNHLY and CDR2 is FYNNEI. The CDR3 runs to 17 residues. The ends were cut back, 3 bases at V and 7 bases at J, with 21 bases in the middle. CDR3 in amino acids: CASSELPGGPSDGELFF. In DNA form, the CDR3 reads TGTGCCAGCAGTGAGCTACCTGGCGGACCAAGCGACGGGGAGCTGTTTTTT. The full variable domain, completed using reference TRBV2 and TRBJ2-2, is EPEVTQTPSHQVTQMGQEVILRCVPISNHLYFYWYRQILGQKVEFLVSFYNNEISEKSEIFDDQFSVERPDGSNFTLKIRSTKLEDSAMYFCASSELPGGPSDGELFFGEGSRLTVL.

This clonotype showed up many times. The chain has TRBV19 and TRBJ2-7; D not resolved. Per germline, CDR1 LNHDA and CDR2 SQIVND (reference sequence). The CDR3 totals 13 residues. The ends were cut back, 2 bases at V and 3 bases at J, with 8 bases in the middle. DNA for the CDR3: TGTGCCAGTAGTATACCCGGGCGCTACGAGCAGTACTTC. As protein: CASSIPGRYEQYF. The full variable domain, in which reference TRBV19 and TRBJ2-7 provide the parts outside the CDR3, is DGGITQSPKYLFRKEGQNVTLSCEQNLNHDAMYWYRQDPGQGLRLIYYSQIVNDFQKGDIAEGYSVSREKKESFPLTVTSAQKNPTAFYLCASSIPGRYEQYFGPGTRLTVT.

The gene calls are TRBV20-1 and TRBJ2-2; 10 bases line up with TRBD2. The germline V gene encodes CDR1 DFQATT and CDR2 SNEGSKA (reference sequence). The CDR3 loop spans 15 amino acids. Trimming took 0 bases from V and 6 from J; bases not matched to a gene: 4. CDR3 amino acids: CSARDSLAGAGELFF. The CDR3 nucleotides are TGCAGTGCTAGAGATTCTCTAGCGGGGGCCGGGGAGCTGTTTTTT.

In this sample, this clonotype turned up many times. The rearrangement links TRBV15 to TRBJ2-3, with D perhaps assigned TRBD1 or TRBD2 (5 bases each). The CDR3 runs 16 residues. Germline values: CDR1 LNHNV, CDR2 YYDKDF (reference sequence). Trimming took 6 bases from V and 3 from J, leaving 19 bases between them. The DNA for the CDR3 is TGTGCCACCAGGGACGGGTTGCGGGCAGGGACAGATACGCAGTATTTT. Its protein is CATRDGLRAGTDTQYF.

V is TRBV20-1 and J is TRBJ2-5; D tentatively reads TRBD1 or TRBD2 (6 bases each). V lost 1 base to trimming and J lost 1 base, with 13 bases between them. This CDR3 spans 15 amino acids. Looked up from germline, CDR1 is DFQATT and CDR2 is SNEGSKA (reference sequence). The chain's CDR3 is CSARVRGDSQETQYF. Written as DNA, the CDR3 is TGCAGTGCTAGAGTAAGGGGGGACTCCCAAGAGACCCAGTACTTC.

This clonotype was seen repeatedly, ten times or more. The chain links TRBV3-1 to TRBJ1-2, with 10 positions matching TRBD1. After removal of 4 bases from V and 4 bases from J, the junction contained 9 bases not matched to a gene. CDR1 is LGHDT, CDR2 YNNKEL, per germline (reference sequence). The CDR3 has 16 amino acids. CDR3: CASSRGTGDFLYGYTF. DNA of the CDR3: TGTGCCAGCAGCCGAGGGACAGGGGACTTCCTCTATGGCTACACCTTC.

This clonotype was counted ten times or more. V and J are TRBV5-6 and TRBJ1-5; D unresolved. Germline assignment: CDR1 SGHDT and CDR2 YYEEEE. CDR3 length: 16 amino acids. V dropped 0 bases and J dropped 4 bases, with 14 bases sitting between them. The CDR3 reads CASSLVGTALNQPQHF. CDR3 nucleotides: TGTGCCAGCAGCTTGGTGGGAACAGCGCTTAATCAGCCCCAGCATTTT.

This clonotype was detected many times. V and J are TRBV6-1 and TRBJ1-1; a possible D gene is TRBD1 (6 bases). CDR3 length: 15 residues. The V gene lost 10 bases and the J gene lost 0 bases, with 18 bases spanning the gap. CDR1 and CDR2 (germline): MNHNS, SASEGT. The CDR3 region has the DNA TGTGCCACCTCACTACCGACAGGACTGAACACTGAAGCTTTCTTT. Translated, it gives CATSLPTGLNTEAFF.

The J gene is TRBJ1-3, the V gene TRBV6-1; 9 nucleotides agree with TRBD1. This CDR3 is built from 16 residues. The V segment lost 6 bases and the J segment 4 bases; nucleotides outside the gene matches: 10. Germline CDR1 and CDR2: MNHNS and SASEGT. CDR3 nucleotides: TGTGCCAGCAGGGGAGGGGGACAGGGTTACGGAAACACCATATATTTT. Protein: CASRGGGQGYGNTIYF.

In this sample, this clonotype turned up a few times. The CDR3 spells CASSYSDTSYNEQFF. The CDR3 DNA reads TGTGCCAGCAGCTACTCAGACACATCCTACAATGAGCAGTTCTTC. The chain combines TRBV7-9 with TRBJ2-1; D gene uncertain. Germline CDR1 SEHNR, CDR2 FQNEAQ (reference sequence). The V and J ends lost 4 bases and 1 base respectively, with 11 bases between them. CDR3 size: 15 residues.

This rearrangement joins TRBV9 to TRBJ1-2, with a possible D match to TRBD1 (6 bases). Deletions cut 9 bases from V and 8 bases from J, with 23 bases between. CDR1 is SGDLS and CDR2 is YYNGEE in the germline V gene. This CDR3 spans 14 amino acids. The CDR3 reads CATKPIQGLIGYTF. In DNA form, the CDR3 reads TGTGCCACCAAGCCAATACAGGGATTAATCGGCTACACCTTC.

The chain combines TRBV7-9 with TRBJ2-7; no firm D call. CDR3 length equals 13 residues. V was trimmed by 5 bases and J by 4 bases, leaving 12 bases between them. Germline V gene lookup returns CDR1 SEHNR and CDR2 FQNEAQ (reference sequence). CDR3 DNA sequence: TGTGCCAGCAGCCCGCGGACGGAATACGAGCAGTACTTC. The encoded protein is CASSPRTEYEQYF.

Ten or more counts support this clonotype. V usage is TRBV7-6 and J usage is TRBJ1-1, with a tentative D call TRBD1 (6 bases). The CDR3 is made up of 16 amino acids. Trimming took off 4 bases at V and 1 base at J, with 16 bases between the two ends. The germline CDR1 and CDR2 sequences are SGHVS and FNYEAQ. The CDR3 loop is CASSSVPGHKNTEAFF. CDR3 nucleotides: TGTGCCAGCAGCTCAGTTCCGGGACATAAGAACACTGAAGCTTTCTTT.

In its sample, this clonotype was seen many times. The rearrangement joins TRBV6-5 to TRBJ2-7; 7 bases match TRBD2. The germline gives CDR1 MNHEY, CDR2 SVGAGI. This CDR3 region has 13 residues. After removal of 4 bases from V and 6 bases from J, the junction contained 6 bases not matched to a gene. The CDR3 nucleotides are TGTGCCAGCAGTTCTTGGGTAGCGGGCGAGCAGTACTTC. Its translation is CASSSWVAGEQYF.

This clonotype was detected ten times or more. The chain employs TRBV5-1 and TRBJ1-3; TRBD1 matches 12 bases. CDR3 length: 15 residues. With V trimmed by 4 bases and J by 4 bases, 3 bases remained unmatched. CDR1 SGHRS and CDR2 YFSETQ come from the germline V gene. CDR3 in DNA: TGCGCCAGCAGCCAGGGACAGGGGGCCGGAAACACCATATATTTT. Encoded protein: CASSQGQGAGNTIYF.

This clonotype was seen repeatedly, ten times or more. The genes are TRBV30 and TRBJ2-2; D remains unclear. Germline values: CDR1 GTSNPN, CDR2 SVGIG (reference sequence). This CDR3 has 13 amino acids. The ends were cut back, 5 bases at V and 8 bases at J, with 15 bases in the middle. For the CDR3, the DNA is TGTGCCTGGTCTCCCGCCACCCGTGGGGAGCTGTTTTTT. This gives the protein CAWSPATRGELFF.

The chain employs TRBV9 and TRBJ2-5; the D gene is possibly TRBD2 (6 bases). The V end was cut by 0 bases, the J end by 4 bases, with 13 bases between. CDR3 length: 15 residues. Per germline, CDR1 SGDLS and CDR2 YYNGEE. This CDR3 is CASSVAGLFAETQYF. The DNA of the CDR3 is TGTGCCAGCAGCGTAGCCGGACTATTTGCAGAGACCCAGTACTTC.

The J gene is TRBJ2-7, the V gene TRBV20-1, with D tentatively TRBD2 (6 bases). V dropped 3 bases and J dropped 3 bases, with 15 bases sitting between them. The CDR3 length is 14 residues. CDR1 is DFQATT, CDR2 SNEGSKA, per germline (reference sequence). The CDR3 sequence: CSASGTRIFYEQYF. The CDR3 DNA follows: TGCAGTGCTAGTGGGACTCGAATCTTCTACGAGCAGTACTTC.

This clonotype was seen repeatedly, ten times or more. The chain's CDR3 is CSARDNRGGSYEQYF. CDR3 sequence (DNA): TGCAGTGCTAGAGATAACAGGGGAGGCTCCTACGAGCAGTACTTC. The V and J genes are TRBV20-1 and TRBJ2-7; maybe TRBD1 (7 bases). The length of the CDR3 is 15 residues. Trimming left V 0 bases short and J 0 bases short, with 12 bases between. From germline, CDR1 is DFQATT and CDR2 SNEGSKA (reference sequence).

The V and J genes are TRBV20-1 and TRBJ2-7; TRBD2 matches 11 bases. This CDR3 spans 14 amino acids. With 6 bases clipped from V and 0 bases from J, the junction kept 4 bases outside the gene matches. Germline-derived CDR1 and CDR2 are DFQATT and SNEGSKA (reference sequence). As DNA, the CDR3 is TGCAGTGCCCTGGGGACTAGCGGCTCCTACGAGCAGTACTTC. Protein sequence: CSALGTSGSYEQYF.

The rearrangement links TRBV12-3 or TRBV12-4 to TRBJ2-5; 11 positions match TRBD2. The V gene end was trimmed by 7 bases and the J gene end by 5 bases; junction bases not matched to a gene: 21. This CDR3 has 19 amino acids. CDR3 sequence reads: CASTVQLAGDWRVLETQYF. CDR3 nucleotides: TGTGCCAGCACCGTCCAACTAGCGGGAGACTGGAGAGTTTTGGAGACCCAGTACTTC.

This sequence joins TRBV5-1 and TRBJ2-7; 9 nucleotides agree with TRBD1. CDR1 and CDR2 from the germline V gene are SGHRS and YFSETQ. There are 17 residues in the CDR3. V gave up 4 bases and J gave up 6 bases; unmatched junction bases: 17. CDR3 sequence reads: CASSRLTTGTGSREQYF. CDR3 nucleotides: TGCGCCAGCAGCAGGCTAACAACCGGGACAGGGAGTCGCGAGCAGTACTTC.

The sample holds a few counts of this clonotype. The rearrangement joins TRBV5-1 to TRBJ2-7, with D perhaps TRBD2 (5 bases). V was trimmed by 4 bases and J by 0 bases, leaving 14 bases between them. Germline loops: CDR1 SGHRS, CDR2 YFSETQ. CDR3 length equals 15 residues. The CDR3: CASSTHYRDSYEQYF. CDR3 coding DNA: TGCGCCAGCAGCACACACTACCGGGACTCCTACGAGCAGTACTTC.

The sample holds a few counts of this clonotype. The chain uses TRBV2 and TRBJ2-1, with 11 positions matching TRBD2. Germline CDR1 and CDR2: SNHLY and FYNNEI. The CDR3 length is 19 residues. With V trimmed by 10 bases and J by 5 bases, 22 bases remained unmatched. CDR3 loop: CAIRRNSGTSGLRDNEQFF. The CDR3 DNA reads as TGTGCCATCAGGAGAAACTCCGGGACTAGCGGCCTTAGGGACAATGAGCAGTTCTTC.

The sample holds many counts of this clonotype. The chain couples TRBV20-1 to TRBJ1-2; perhaps TRBD1 as D (5 bases). The germline gives CDR1 DFQATT, CDR2 SNEGSKA (reference sequence). Trimming removed 3 bases at V and 6 bases at J, with 5 bases between. The CDR3 is made up of 10 amino acids. The CDR3 region has the DNA TGCAGTGCTAGGACAGATGGCTACACCTTC. This gives the protein CSARTDGYTF.